The clone carrying this T cell receptor (beta chain) has a handful of counts. Sample time point: sample taken at primary tumor resection. No cell sorting; template was whole RNA from tumor, lung tissue or PBMC. V lost 3 bases and J lost 1; bases outside the gene matches: 3. This CDR3 contains 15 residues. Per germline, CDR1 SGHTA and CDR2 FQGNSA. This sample stems from a study of spatial heterogeneity in lung cancer. Unique molecular identifiers, one per molecule, were present on every TCR cDNA molecule. MiXCR, applied by TCRdb to the 5' RACE reads, yields one record per CDR3 protein. Of just under 95,000 distinct CDR3 sequences listed, roughly 12% were seen once; the top ten hold about 40%.

Sequenced material: PBMCs, taken at surgery. The chain joins TRBV7-2 to TRBJ1-2; 9 positions agree with TRBD1. This TCR derives from a male donor with early-stage non-small cell lung cancer. The CDR3 reads CASSFGTGFNYGYTF. The CDR3 DNA reads TGTGCCAGCAGCTTTGGGACAGGGTTTAACTATGGCTACACCTTC.